This T cell receptor (beta chain) stems from a study of identifying expanded T cells in peripheral blood. Findings and caveats of the study: Across healthy donors, higher total template counts meant significantly greater approximately 2-week count variance.

The V gene's germline CDR1 is SGHDT and CDR2 YYEEEE. J gave up 7 bases and V 4 bases, and 24 bases lay outside the gene matches. This CDR3 contains 19 residues. Here immunoSEQ multiplex PCR was the method, and the copy in TCRdb shows in-frame clones only, minus some. The repertoire holds 75,000 to 100,000 clones, with over 75% as singletons. As to this clone: Its antigen is undetermined.

Healthy donors had no documented immune events, such as infections, while sampled. The rearrangement uses TRBV5-6 and TRBJ2-5; 8 nucleotides line up with TRBD2. Sequenced input: blood. The receptor was isolated from a person aged 18-70 years in good health. CDR3 DNA sequence: TGTGCCAGCAGCCGGCTAATACCCACCACCGGGGGGGAAAAGGGGACCCAGTACTTC. Amino acid sequence: CASSRLIPTTGGEKGTQYF.